This T cell receptor beta chain came from a study of blood T cell repertoires in COVID-19. Only in-frame clones appear in the TCRdb table, and some are missing; sequencing was by immunoSEQ multiplex PCR. Of over 110,000 clones in the sample, 75% to 90% were seen once. The V gene end was trimmed by 10 bases and the J gene end by 4 bases; junction bases not matched to a gene: 3. This CDR3 contains 12 residues. CDR1 and CDR2 (germline): MDHEN, SYDVKM. What was sequenced was PBMCs or T cells enriched from blood (not recorded which). The chain has TRBV28 and TRBJ1-3, with 8 bases that match TRBD1. The sequence came from a man aged 45 to 65 in a cohort exposed to, infected with or recovered from COVID-19 (not recorded which). This CDR3 reads CAIQGAGNTIYF. The CDR3 coding sequence is TGTGCCATCCAGGGGGCCGGAAACACCATATATTTT.